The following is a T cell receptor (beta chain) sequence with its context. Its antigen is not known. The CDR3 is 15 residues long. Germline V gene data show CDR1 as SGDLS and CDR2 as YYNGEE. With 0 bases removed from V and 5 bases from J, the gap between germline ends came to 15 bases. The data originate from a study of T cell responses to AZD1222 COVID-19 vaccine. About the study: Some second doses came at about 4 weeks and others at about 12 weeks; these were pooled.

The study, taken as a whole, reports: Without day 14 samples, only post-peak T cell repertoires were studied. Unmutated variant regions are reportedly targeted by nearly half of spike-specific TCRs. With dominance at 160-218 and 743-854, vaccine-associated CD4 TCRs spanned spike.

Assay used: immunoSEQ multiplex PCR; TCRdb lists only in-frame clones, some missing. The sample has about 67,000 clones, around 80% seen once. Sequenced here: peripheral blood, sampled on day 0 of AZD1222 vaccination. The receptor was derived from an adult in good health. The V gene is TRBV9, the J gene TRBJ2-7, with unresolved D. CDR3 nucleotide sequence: TGTGCCAGCAGCGTAGATGGGCAGGCGAGCAACGAGCAGTACTTC. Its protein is CASSVDGQASNEQYF.